The rows below give T cell receptor beta chains drawn from one sample of a study of blood T cells in healthy people across ages. TCRdb itself ran the 5' RACE reads through MiXCR, one entry per CDR3 protein. The profile shows about 690,000 distinct CDR3 sequences, approximately 40% of them singletons. Sequenced material: blood. These receptors all stem from a man at least 80 years old in good health. The CDR3 runs from the conserved cysteine through the conserved F or W. The order of the fields is V gene, J gene, CDR3 length, CDR3 protein.

v_gene: TRBV20-1
j_gene: TRBJ2-7
len: 14
CDR3aa: CSASTGGLGYEQYF

v_gene: TRBV11-2
j_gene: TRBJ2-3
len: 19
CDR3aa: CASSQTVLVAGGPTDTQYF

v_gene: TRBV18
j_gene: TRBJ2-5
len: 13
CDR3aa: CASSPPYGETQYF

v_gene: TRBV5-1
j_gene: TRBJ1-6
len: 15
CDR3aa: CASSLTGTGNSPLHF

v_gene: TRBV25-1
j_gene: TRBJ2-6
len: 15
CDR3aa: CASSAPYSGANVLTF

v_gene: TRBV3-1
j_gene: TRBJ2-3
len: 16
CDR3aa: CASSQEGGTSADTQYF

v_gene: TRBV6-1
j_gene: TRBJ2-3
len: 16
CDR3aa: CASSEREGASTDTQYF

v_gene: TRBV20-1
j_gene: TRBJ2-7
len: 15
CDR3aa: CSARRRTSGRNEQYF

v_gene: TRBV3-1
j_gene: TRBJ2-7
len: 15
CDR3aa: CASSQDLRTTYEQYF

v_gene: TRBV9
j_gene: TRBJ2-3
len: 15
CDR3aa: CASSERDRVSGTQYF

v_gene: TRBV10-3
j_gene: TRBJ1-2
len: 12
CDR3aa: CAISQGQYGYTF

v_gene: TRBV3-1
j_gene: TRBJ2-4
len: 14
CDR3aa: CASSRGPSEPIQYF

v_gene: TRBV20-1
j_gene: TRBJ2-2
len: 16
CDR3aa: CSADPDRAGNTGELFF

v_gene: TRBV20-1
j_gene: TRBJ1-5
len: 15
CDR3aa: CSARDRGGGRQPQHF

v_gene: TRBV21-1
j_gene: TRBJ1-2
len: 14
CDR3aa: CASSKAQGEYGYTF

v_gene: TRBV6-6
j_gene: TRBJ2-5
len: 15
CDR3aa: CASRGGTPLQETQYF

v_gene: TRBV6-5
j_gene: TRBJ2-5
len: 15
CDR3aa: CASSYPGQPQETQYF

v_gene: TRBV4-1
j_gene: TRBJ1-2
len: 15
CDR3aa: CASSQTADGHYGYTF

v_gene: TRBV6-2/TRBV6-3
j_gene: TRBJ2-5
len: 15
CDR3aa: CASSLSGTGIETQYF

v_gene: TRBV28
j_gene: TRBJ2-1
len: 15
CDR3aa: CASQLAGVSYNEQFF

v_gene: TRBV24-1
j_gene: TRBJ2-5
len: 16
CDR3aa: CATSGGAGLAEETQYF

v_gene: TRBV7-2
j_gene: TRBJ2-7
len: 15
CDR3aa: CASSLTGTGHYEQYF

v_gene: TRBV20-1
j_gene: TRBJ2-7
len: 13
CDR3aa: CSVEQGATYEQYF

v_gene: TRBV6-2/TRBV6-3
j_gene: TRBJ2-4
len: 15
CDR3aa: CASRPRDTAKNIQYF

v_gene: TRBV28
j_gene: TRBJ2-1
len: 14
CDR3aa: CASSLASGINEQFF

v_gene: TRBV18
j_gene: TRBJ2-7
len: 15
CDR3aa: CASSPGQGQSYEQYF

v_gene: TRBV7-9
j_gene: TRBJ2-2
len: 13
CDR3aa: CASSLLNTGELFF

v_gene: TRBV5-1
j_gene: TRBJ1-6
len: 15
CDR3aa: CASSLQGVVESPLHF

v_gene: TRBV6-5
j_gene: TRBJ2-5
len: 13
CDR3aa: CASSYAGVGTQYF

v_gene: TRBV7-2
j_gene: TRBJ1-1
len: 13
CDR3aa: CASSVPGASEAFF

v_gene: TRBV4-1
j_gene: TRBJ1-2
len: 17
CDR3aa: CASSQDRPGEDNYGYTF

v_gene: TRBV29-1
j_gene: TRBJ2-1
len: 20
CDR3aa: CSVEAKPTSGGPITHNEQFF

v_gene: TRBV5-1
j_gene: TRBJ1-2
len: 14
CDR3aa: CASSVDSFNYGYTF

v_gene: TRBV27
j_gene: TRBJ2-4
len: 14
CDR3aa: CASRLATAKNIQYF

v_gene: TRBV25-1
j_gene: TRBJ2-7
len: 16
CDR3aa: CASSDLREAGRYEQYF

v_gene: TRBV6-1
j_gene: TRBJ2-1
len: 17
CDR3aa: CASSSRLAGALLNEQFF

v_gene: TRBV29-1
j_gene: TRBJ2-7
len: 15
CDR3aa: CSVEDPQGRSGEQYF

v_gene: TRBV20-1
j_gene: TRBJ1-5
len: 16
CDR3aa: CSAQRTTPGGNQPQHF

v_gene: TRBV7-3
j_gene: TRBJ2-1
len: 18
CDR3aa: CASSLKAPGGSTPNEQFF

v_gene: TRBV12-3/TRBV12-4
j_gene: TRBJ2-5
len: 14
CDR3aa: CASSRRQGEETQYF

v_gene: TRBV29-1
j_gene: TRBJ1-3
len: 13
CDR3aa: CSASRGPGNTIYF

v_gene: TRBV20-1
j_gene: TRBJ1-5
len: 15
CDR3aa: CSAPRGQGAGQPQHF

v_gene: TRBV20-1
j_gene: TRBJ2-7
len: 12
CDR3aa: CSAGDSAYEQYF

v_gene: TRBV4-3
j_gene: TRBJ2-3
len: 15
CDR3aa: CASSQDWEGSDTQYF

v_gene: TRBV20-1
j_gene: TRBJ2-3
len: 13
CDR3aa: CSARTQGSDTQYF

v_gene: TRBV6-2/TRBV6-3
j_gene: TRBJ2-7
len: 14
CDR3aa: CASRWTGRSYEQYF

v_gene: TRBV10-2
j_gene: TRBJ2-3
len: 15
CDR3aa: CASSEPGLAFDTQYF

v_gene: TRBV25-1
j_gene: TRBJ2-2
len: 15
CDR3aa: CASSPPGANTGELFF

v_gene: TRBV10-2
j_gene: TRBJ2-3
len: 16
CDR3aa: CASSDPVGPGTDTQYF

v_gene: TRBV29-1
j_gene: TRBJ2-7
len: 13
CDR3aa: CSVGQGGFYEQYF

v_gene: TRBV28
j_gene: TRBJ2-7
len: 14
CDR3aa: CASSSAYGSYEQYF

v_gene: TRBV12-3/TRBV12-4
j_gene: TRBJ2-2
len: 15
CDR3aa: CASPKASGIPRELFF

v_gene: TRBV4-3
j_gene: TRBJ1-4
len: 17
CDR3aa: CASSQELPWQRNEKLFF

v_gene: TRBV20-1
j_gene: TRBJ2-1
len: 13
CDR3aa: CSARRLGYNEQFF

v_gene: TRBV15
j_gene: TRBJ2-3
len: 16
CDR3aa: CATKLAGAEGGDTQYF

v_gene: TRBV6-1
j_gene: TRBJ2-3
len: 13
CDR3aa: CASSVVLTDTQYF

v_gene: TRBV18
j_gene: TRBJ2-1
len: 12
CDR3aa: CASAPDRTEQFF

v_gene: TRBV5-6
j_gene: TRBJ2-1
len: 15
CDR3aa: CASSASGRAQIEQFF

v_gene: TRBV7-9
j_gene: TRBJ2-7
len: 14
CDR3aa: CASSLAAGIYEQYF

v_gene: TRBV18
j_gene: TRBJ1-1
len: 13
CDR3aa: CASSTGTNTEAFF